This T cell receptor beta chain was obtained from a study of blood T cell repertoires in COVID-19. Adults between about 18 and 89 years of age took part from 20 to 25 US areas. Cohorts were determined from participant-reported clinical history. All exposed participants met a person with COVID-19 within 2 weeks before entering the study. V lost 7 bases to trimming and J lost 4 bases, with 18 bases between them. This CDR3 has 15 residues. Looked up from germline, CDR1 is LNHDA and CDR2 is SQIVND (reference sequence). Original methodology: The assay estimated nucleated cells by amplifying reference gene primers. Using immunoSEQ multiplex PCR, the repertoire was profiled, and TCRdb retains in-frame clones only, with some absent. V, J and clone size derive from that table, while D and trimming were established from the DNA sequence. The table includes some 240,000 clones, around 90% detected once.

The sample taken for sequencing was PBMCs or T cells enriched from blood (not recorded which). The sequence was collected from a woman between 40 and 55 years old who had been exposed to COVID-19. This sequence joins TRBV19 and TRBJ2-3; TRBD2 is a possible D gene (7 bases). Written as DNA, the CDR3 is TGTGCCAGTATAGGGGGGGACGGTAGGGCAGATACGCAGTATTTT. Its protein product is CASIGGDGRADTQYF.